This paragraph covers one T cell receptor (beta chain) sequence. No antigen is known for it. This sample is part of a study of T-cell memory formation after mild COVID-19. Looking at the study overall: TCR clusters largely stayed donor specific.

The ends were cut back, 5 bases at V and 5 bases at J, with 15 bases in the middle. The V gene's germline CDR1 is SEHNR and CDR2 FQNEAQ (reference sequence). The length of the CDR3 is 14 residues. TCR alpha and TCR beta cDNA libraries carrying sample barcodes and UMIs were produced by 5'RACE using constant-segment primers. TCRdb re-called the 5' RACE reads through MiXCR, storing one row per CDR3 protein. The sample lists a few hundred thousand distinct CDR3 sequences, roughly 16% occurring once. Study outcomes and limitations: Memory cells collected pre-infection included some clones that later responded, suggesting cross-reactive memory joined. In second-wave clones peaking day 37, SARS-CoV-2 specificity remained unconfirmed.

Material for sequencing was PBMCs or a T cell subset sorted from them (not recorded which). This receptor was identified in a man younger than 35 who had mild COVID-19 (a few samples of this study predate the infection). Cell type and time point are not known. J is TRBJ1-2 and V is TRBV7-9, with D possibly being TRBD1 (5 bases). In DNA, the CDR3 is TGTGCCAGCAGCCCGATAGACAGCGATTATGGCTACACCTTC. Protein sequence: CASSPIDSDYGYTF.